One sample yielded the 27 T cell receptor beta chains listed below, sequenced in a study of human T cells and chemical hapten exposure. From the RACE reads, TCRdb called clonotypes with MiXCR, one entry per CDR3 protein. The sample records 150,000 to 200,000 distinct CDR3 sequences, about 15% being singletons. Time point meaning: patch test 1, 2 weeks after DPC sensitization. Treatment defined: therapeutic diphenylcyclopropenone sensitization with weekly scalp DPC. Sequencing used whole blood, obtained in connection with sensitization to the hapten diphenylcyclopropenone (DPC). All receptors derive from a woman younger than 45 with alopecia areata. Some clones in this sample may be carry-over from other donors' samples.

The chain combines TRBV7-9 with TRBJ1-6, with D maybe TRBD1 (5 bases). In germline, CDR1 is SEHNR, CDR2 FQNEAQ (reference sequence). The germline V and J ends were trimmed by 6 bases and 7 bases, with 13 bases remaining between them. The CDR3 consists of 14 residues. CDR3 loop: CASRRGGDNSPLHF. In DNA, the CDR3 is TGTGCCAGCAGGCGTGGAGGGGACAATTCACCCCTCCACTTT.

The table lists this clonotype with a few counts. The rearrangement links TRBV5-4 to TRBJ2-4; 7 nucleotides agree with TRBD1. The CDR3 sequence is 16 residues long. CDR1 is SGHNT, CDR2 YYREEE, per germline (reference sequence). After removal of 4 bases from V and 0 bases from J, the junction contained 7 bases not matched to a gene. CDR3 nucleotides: TGTGCCAGCAGCAAGGGGACAGCCATAGCCAAAAACATTCAGTACTTC. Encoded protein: CASSKGTAIAKNIQYF. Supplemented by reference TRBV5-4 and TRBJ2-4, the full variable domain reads ETGVTQSPTHLIKTRGQQVTLRCSSQSGHNTVSWYQQALGQGPQFIFQYYREEENGRGNFPPRFSGLQFPNYSSELNVNALELDDSALYLCASSKGTAIAKNIQYFGAGTRLSVL.

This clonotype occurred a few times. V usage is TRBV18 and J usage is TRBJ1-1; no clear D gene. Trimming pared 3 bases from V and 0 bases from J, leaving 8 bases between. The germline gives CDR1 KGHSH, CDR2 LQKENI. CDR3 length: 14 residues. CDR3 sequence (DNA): TGTGCCAGCTCACCGCCGCGGCTGAACACTGAAGCTTTCTTT. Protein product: CASSPPRLNTEAFF.

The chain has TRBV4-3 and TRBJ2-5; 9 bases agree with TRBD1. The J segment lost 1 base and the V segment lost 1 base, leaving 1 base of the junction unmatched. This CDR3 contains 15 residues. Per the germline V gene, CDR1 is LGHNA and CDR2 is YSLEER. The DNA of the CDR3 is TGCGCCAGCAGCCAAGTGACAGGGGGCCAAGAGACCCAGTACTTC. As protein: CASSQVTGGQETQYF.

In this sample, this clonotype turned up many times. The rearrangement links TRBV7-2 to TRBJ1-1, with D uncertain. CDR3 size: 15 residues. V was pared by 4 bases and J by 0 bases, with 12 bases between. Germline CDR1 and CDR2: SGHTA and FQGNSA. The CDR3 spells CASSSGPYMNTEAFF. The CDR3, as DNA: TGTGCCAGCAGCTCAGGTCCCTACATGAACACTGAAGCTTTCTTT.

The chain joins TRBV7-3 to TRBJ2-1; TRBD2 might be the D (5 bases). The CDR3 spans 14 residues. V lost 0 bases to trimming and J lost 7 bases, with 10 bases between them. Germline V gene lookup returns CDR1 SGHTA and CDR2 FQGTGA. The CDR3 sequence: CASSLTGRLNEQFF. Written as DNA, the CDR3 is TGTGCCAGCAGCTTAACGGGGAGACTGAATGAGCAGTTCTTC.

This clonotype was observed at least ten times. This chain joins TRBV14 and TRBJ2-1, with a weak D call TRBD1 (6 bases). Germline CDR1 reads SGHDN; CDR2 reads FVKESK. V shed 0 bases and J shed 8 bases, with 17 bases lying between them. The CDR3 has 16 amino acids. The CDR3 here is CASSQDQGIRVDEQFF. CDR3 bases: TGTGCCAGCAGCCAAGATCAGGGGATCCGCGTAGATGAGCAGTTCTTC.

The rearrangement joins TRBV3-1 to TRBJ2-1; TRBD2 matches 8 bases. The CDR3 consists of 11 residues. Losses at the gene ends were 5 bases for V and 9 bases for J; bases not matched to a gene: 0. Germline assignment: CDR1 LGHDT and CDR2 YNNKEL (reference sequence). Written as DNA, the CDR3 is TGTGCCAGCAGCAGCGGGGGTGAGCAGTTCTTC. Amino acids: CASSSGGEQFF.

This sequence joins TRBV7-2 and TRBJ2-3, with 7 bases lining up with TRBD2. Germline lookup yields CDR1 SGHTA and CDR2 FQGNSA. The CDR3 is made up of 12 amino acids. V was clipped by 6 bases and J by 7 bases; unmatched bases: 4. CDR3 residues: CASSWGGNTQYF. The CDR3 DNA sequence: TGTGCCAGCAGTTGGGGGGGAAATACGCAGTATTTT. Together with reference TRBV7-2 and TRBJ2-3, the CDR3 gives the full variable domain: GAGVSQSPSNKVTEKGKDVELRCDPISGHTALYWYRQSLGQGLEFLIYFQGNSAPDKSGLPSDRFSAERTGGSVSTLTIQRTQQEDSAVYLCASSWGGNTQYFGPGTRLTVL.

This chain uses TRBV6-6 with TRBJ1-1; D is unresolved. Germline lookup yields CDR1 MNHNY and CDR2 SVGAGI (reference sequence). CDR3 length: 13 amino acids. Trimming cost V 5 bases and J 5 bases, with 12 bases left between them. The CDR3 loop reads CASSRNRMTEAFF. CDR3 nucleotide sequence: TGTGCCAGCAGTCGTAATCGGATGACTGAAGCTTTCTTT.

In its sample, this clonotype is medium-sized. The CDR3 DNA sequence: TGCAGCGTGGACCGGGACGGAGACTACACCTTC. As protein: CSVDRDGDYTF. The chain combines TRBV29-1 with TRBJ1-2; possible D gene TRBD1, 5 bases. Trimming removed 6 bases from V and 10 bases from J, with 15 bases in between. The CDR3 sequence is 11 residues long. Germline CDR1 and CDR2: SQVTM and ANQGSEA.

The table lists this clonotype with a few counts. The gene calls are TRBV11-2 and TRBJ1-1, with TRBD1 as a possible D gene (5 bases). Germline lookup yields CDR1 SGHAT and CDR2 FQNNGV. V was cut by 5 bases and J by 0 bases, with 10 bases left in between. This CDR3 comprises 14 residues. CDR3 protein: CASSQGFMNTEAFF. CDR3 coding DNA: TGTGCCAGCAGCCAGGGCTTCATGAACACTGAAGCTTTCTTT.

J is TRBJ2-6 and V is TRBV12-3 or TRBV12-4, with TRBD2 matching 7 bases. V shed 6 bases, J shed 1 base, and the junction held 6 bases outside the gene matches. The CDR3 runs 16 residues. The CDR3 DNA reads TGTGCCAGCAGGGGAGGGGCCTGGTCTGGGGCCAACGTCCTGACTTTC. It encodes CASRGGAWSGANVLTF.

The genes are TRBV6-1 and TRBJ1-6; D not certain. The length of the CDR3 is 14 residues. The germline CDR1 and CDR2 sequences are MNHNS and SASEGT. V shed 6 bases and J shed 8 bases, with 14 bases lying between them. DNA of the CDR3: TGTGCCAGCAGCAATCGGAGAAGAGATTCACCCCTCCACTTT. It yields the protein CASSNRRRDSPLHF.

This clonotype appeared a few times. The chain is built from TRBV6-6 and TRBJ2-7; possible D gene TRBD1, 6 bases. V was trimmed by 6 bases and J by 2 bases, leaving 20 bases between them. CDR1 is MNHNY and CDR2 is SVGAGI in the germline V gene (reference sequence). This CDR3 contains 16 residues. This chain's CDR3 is CASREAVGTSTYEQYF. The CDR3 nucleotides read TGTGCCAGCAGGGAGGCGGTGGGGACATCAACCTACGAGCAGTACTTC.

The CDR3 region is CASSHRLAVIAKNIQYF. The CDR3 DNA reads as TGTGCCAGCAGCCACCGACTAGCGGTGATAGCCAAAAACATTCAGTACTTC. The genes are TRBV6-2 or TRBV6-3 and TRBJ2-4, with 9 bases matching TRBD2. Losses at the gene ends were 6 bases for V and 0 bases for J; bases not matched to a gene: 9. In germline, CDR1 is MNHEY, CDR2 SVGEGT. This CDR3 region has 17 residues.

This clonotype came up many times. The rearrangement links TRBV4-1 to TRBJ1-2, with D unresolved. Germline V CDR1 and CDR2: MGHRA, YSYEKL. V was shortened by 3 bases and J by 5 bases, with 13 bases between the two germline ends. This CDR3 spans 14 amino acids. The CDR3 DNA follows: TGCGCCAGCAGCCAGGGTGATACGCGGTATGGCTACACCTTC. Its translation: CASSQGDTRYGYTF.

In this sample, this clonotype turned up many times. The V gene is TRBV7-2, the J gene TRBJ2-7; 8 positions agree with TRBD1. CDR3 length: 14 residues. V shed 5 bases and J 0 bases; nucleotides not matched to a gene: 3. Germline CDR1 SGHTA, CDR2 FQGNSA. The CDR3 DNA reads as TGTGCCAGCAGCGCAGGGGGCACCTCCTACGAGCAGTACTTC. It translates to CASSAGGTSYEQYF.

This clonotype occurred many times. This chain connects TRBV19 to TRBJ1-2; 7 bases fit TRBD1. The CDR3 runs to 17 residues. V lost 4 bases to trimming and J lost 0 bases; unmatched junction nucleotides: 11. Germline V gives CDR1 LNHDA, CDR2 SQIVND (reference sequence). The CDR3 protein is CASSTRDTGEANYGYTF. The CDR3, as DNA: TGTGCCAGTAGTACAAGAGACACAGGGGAAGCTAACTATGGCTACACCTTC.

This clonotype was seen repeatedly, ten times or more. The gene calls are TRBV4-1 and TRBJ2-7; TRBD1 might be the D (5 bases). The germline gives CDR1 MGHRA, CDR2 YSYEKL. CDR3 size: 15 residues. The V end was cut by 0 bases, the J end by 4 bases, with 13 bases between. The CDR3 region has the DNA TGCGCCAGCAGCCAAGATAGAACAGGACCTTACGAGCAGTACTTC. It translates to CASSQDRTGPYEQYF.

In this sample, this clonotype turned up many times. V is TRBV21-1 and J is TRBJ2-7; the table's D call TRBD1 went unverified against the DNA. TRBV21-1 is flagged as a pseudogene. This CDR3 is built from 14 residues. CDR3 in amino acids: CASNLPGTLYEQYF. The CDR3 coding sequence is TGTGCCAGCAACCTACCCGGGACCCTCTACGAGCAGTACTTC.

The CDR3, as DNA: TGCGCCAGCAGCCAAGATCGAGCGGGAAGGTCCTACAATGAGCAGTTCTTC. Its translation: CASSQDRAGRSYNEQFF. The V gene is TRBV4-1, the J gene TRBJ2-1, with 7 bases fitting TRBD2. The germline V gene encodes CDR1 MGHRA and CDR2 YSYEKL. The CDR3 is 17 amino acids. V was pared by 0 bases and J by 1 base, with 6 bases of the junction left unmatched.

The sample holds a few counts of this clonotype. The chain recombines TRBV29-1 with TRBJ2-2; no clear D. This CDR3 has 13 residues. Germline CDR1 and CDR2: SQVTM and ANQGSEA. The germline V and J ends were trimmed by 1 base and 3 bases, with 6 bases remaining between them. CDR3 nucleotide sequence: TGCAGCGTTGAAGGGCACTACACCGGGGAGCTGTTTTTT. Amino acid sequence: CSVEGHYTGELFF.

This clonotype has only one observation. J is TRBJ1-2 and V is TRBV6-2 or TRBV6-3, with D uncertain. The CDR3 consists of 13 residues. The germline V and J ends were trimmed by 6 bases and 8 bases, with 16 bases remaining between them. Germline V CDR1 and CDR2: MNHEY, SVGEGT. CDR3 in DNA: TGTGCCAGCAGACTAGACGGACCAGGAGGCTACACCTTC. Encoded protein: CASRLDGPGGYTF.

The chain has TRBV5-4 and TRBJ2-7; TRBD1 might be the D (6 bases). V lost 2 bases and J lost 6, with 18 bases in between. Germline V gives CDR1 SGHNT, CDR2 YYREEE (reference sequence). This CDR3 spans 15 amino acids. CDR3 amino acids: CASSFSGAGRPEQYF. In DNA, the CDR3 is TGTGCCAGCAGCTTCTCAGGGGCGGGCCGACCCGAGCAGTACTTC.

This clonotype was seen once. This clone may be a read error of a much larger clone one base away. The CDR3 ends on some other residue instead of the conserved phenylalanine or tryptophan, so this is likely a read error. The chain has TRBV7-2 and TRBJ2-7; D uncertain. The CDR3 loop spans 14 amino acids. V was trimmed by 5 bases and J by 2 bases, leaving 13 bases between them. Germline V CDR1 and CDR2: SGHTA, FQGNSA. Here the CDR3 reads CASSREPGPYEQYI. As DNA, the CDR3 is TGTGCCAGCAGCAGGGAACCGGGTCCCTACGAGCAGTACATC.

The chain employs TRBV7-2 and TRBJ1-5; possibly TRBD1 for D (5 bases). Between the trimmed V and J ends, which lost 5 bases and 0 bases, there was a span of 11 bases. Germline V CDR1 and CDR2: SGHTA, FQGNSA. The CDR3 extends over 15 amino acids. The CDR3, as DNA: TGTGCCAGCAGCCTGGGACGGGATAGCAATCAGCCCCAGCATTTT. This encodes CASSLGRDSNQPQHF.